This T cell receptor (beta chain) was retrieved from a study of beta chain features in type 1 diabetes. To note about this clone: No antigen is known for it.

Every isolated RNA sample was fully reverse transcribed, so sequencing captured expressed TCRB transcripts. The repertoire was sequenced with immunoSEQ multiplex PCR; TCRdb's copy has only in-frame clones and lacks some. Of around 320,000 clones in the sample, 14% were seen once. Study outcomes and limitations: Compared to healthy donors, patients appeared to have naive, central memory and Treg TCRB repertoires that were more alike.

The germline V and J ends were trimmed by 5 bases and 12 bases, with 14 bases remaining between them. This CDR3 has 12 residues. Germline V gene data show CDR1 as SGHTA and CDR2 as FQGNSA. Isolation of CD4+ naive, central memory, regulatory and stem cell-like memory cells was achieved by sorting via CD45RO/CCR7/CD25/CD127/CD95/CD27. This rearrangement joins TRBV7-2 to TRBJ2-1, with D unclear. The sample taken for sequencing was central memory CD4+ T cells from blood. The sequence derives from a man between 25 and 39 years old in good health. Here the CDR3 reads CASSLYSLGQFF. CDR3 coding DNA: TGTGCCAGCAGCCTTTATTCACTTGGGCAGTTCTTC.